The clone carrying this TCR beta chain was seen only a few times. Its antigen is still unknown. The junction departs from the called germline gene at one end, perhaps through a read error. This entry comes from a study of regulatory T cells in long-lasting Graves disease. Study-level findings and limits: Persistent patients shared more public clonotypes (roughly 2,800) than new patients (approximately 1,000).

This CDR3 is built from 15 residues. Germline values: CDR1 LGHDT, CDR2 YNNKEL (reference sequence). Arm-PCR of CDR3 regions and iRepertoire HTBI primers were the basis on which TCR beta libraries were built. One entry per CDR3 protein results from TCRdb running MiXCR on the multiplex PCR reads. Altogether a few hundred thousand distinct CDR3 sequences are present, 14% being singletons, with the ten largest covering 17%. The time point denotes: newly diagnosed GD, antithyroid drugs for less than 3 months. Scientists built the TCR library using RNA that was extracted from PBMCs. This same sample was also taken into another study, of T cells in Graves' hyperthyroidism and ophthalmopathy. Turning to that study: Using 13 V-J features, a model discriminated ophthalmopathy from stable hyperthyroidism. Onset of ophthalmopathy came a median 6.5 months after the model predicted it.

This clonotype was sampled from a woman aged 45-65 years with Graves disease. The J gene is TRBJ2-5, the V gene TRBV3-1; a possible D gene is TRBD2 (6 bases). Sequenced material: peripheral blood mononuclear cells (PBMCs), taken at new diagnosis, from a patient treated with antithyroid drugs. The CDR3 DNA reads TGTACCAGCAGCAAACAAAGCGGGCCCCAAGAGACCCAGTACTTC. Residues: CTSSKQSGPQETQYF.